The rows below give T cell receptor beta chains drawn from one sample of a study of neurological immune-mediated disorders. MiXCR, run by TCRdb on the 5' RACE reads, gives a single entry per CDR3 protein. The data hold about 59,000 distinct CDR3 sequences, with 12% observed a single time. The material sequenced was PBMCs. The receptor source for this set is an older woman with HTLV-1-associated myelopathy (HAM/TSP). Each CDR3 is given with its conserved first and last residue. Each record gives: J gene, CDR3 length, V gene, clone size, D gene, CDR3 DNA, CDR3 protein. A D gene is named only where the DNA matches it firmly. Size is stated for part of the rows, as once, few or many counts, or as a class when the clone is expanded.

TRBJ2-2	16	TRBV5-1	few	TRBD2	TGCGCCAGCATCGGGACTAGCGGACTCAACACCGGGGAGCTGTTTTTT	CASIGTSGLNTGELFF
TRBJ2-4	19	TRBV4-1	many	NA	TGCGCCAGCAGCCAAGGAGGGCGGGTTCCGATCGGAACCAAAAACATTCAGTACTTC	CASSQGGRVPIGTKNIQYF
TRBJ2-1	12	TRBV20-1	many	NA	TGCAGTGCTAGAGATGTGTACAATGAGCAGTTCTTC	CSARDVYNEQFF
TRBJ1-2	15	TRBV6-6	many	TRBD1	TGTGCCAGCAGCTTGCCGACAGGGGGCGCAGATGGCTACACCTTC	CASSLPTGGADGYTF
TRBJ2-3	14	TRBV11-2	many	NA	TGTGCCAGCAGCTCGACAGGTCGGACAGATACGCAGTATTTT	CASSSTGRTDTQYF
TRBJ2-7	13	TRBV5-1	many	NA	TGCGCCAGCAGCTTGAGAGGGGAATACGAGCAGTACTTC	CASSLRGEYEQYF
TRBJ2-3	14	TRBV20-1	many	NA	TGCAGTGCCCCCCTGGTGGGATTTGGTGATACGCAGTATTTT	CSAPLVGFGDTQYF
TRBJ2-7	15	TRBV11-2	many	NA	TGTGCCAGCAGCTTAGAAGGTGCAAGAGGCTACGAGCAGTACTTC	CASSLEGARGYEQYF
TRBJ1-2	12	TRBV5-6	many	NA	TGTGCCAGCAGCTCAATGTTCCGGGACTACACCTTC	CASSSMFRDYTF
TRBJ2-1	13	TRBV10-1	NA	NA	TGCGCCAGCAGTGAGTGGCCAGGTTTTGAGCAGTTCTTC	CASSEWPGFEQFF
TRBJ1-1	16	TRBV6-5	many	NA	TGTGCCAGCAGTTACTCGAGTCCGGAAAGAGGGACTGAAGCTTTCTTT	CASSYSSPERGTEAFF
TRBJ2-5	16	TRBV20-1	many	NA	TGCAGTGCTAGACCGGAAACCGGGACGGGTAGAGAGACCCAGTACTTC	CSARPETGTGRETQYF
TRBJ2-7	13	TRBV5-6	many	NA	TGTGCCAGCAGCTTGGGCATAGACTACGAGCAGTACTTC	CASSLGIDYEQYF
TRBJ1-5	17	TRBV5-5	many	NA	TGTGCCAGCAGCTTGCGCGGGCCCCAGGGGAACAATCAGCCCCAGCATTTT	CASSLRGPQGNNQPQHF